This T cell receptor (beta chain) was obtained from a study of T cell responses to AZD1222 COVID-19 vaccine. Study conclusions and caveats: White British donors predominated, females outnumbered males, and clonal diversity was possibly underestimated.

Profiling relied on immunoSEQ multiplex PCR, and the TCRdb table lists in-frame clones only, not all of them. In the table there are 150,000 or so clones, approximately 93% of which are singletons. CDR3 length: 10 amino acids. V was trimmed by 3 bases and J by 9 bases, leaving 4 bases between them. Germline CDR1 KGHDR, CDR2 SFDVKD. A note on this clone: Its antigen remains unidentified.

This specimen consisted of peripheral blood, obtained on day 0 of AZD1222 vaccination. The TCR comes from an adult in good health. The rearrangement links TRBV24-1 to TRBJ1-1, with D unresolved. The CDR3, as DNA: TGTGCCACCAGTGATACGAAAGCTTTCTTT. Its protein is CATSDTKAFF.